Sequencing of this T cell receptor (beta chain) was carried out in a study of Ad26.COV2.S vaccination and SARS-CoV-2 variants. Broader study findings: Measures of TCR breadth and depth may have fallen short of total T cell responses.

CDR1 MNHEY and CDR2 SMNVEV come from the germline V gene (reference sequence). The CDR3 has 14 residues. V dropped 2 bases and J dropped 8 bases, with 13 bases sitting between them. Sample treatment: approximately 18 received Ad26.COV2.S at low or high dose, single or two shots; five or six received placebo; per-sample allocation not given. Each sample was drawn 63 days after the first injection (of vaccine or placebo). Method: immunoSEQ multiplex PCR; TCRdb's copy keeps in-frame clones and lacks some. Found here are roughly 350,000 clones, about nine tenths of them singletons; the top ten hold about 6.4%. This clone was counted only a few times. The antigen is undetermined.

Here the sequenced sample was peripheral blood, taken in a trial of Ad26.COV2.S vaccine versus placebo. The chain combines TRBV27 with TRBJ2-1; D possibly matches TRBD1 or TRBD2 (5 bases each). This clonotype was obtained from a person aged 18-65 years who received the Ad26.COV2.S COVID-19 vaccine or a placebo. CDR3 sequence: CASSLGQGVDEQFF. Written as DNA, the CDR3 is TGTGCCAGCAGTTTAGGGCAGGGAGTGGATGAGCAGTTCTTC.